This TCR beta chain was sequenced in a study of shared clonotypes between healthy human individuals. Unsorted samples relied on about 90 million PBMCs, which served as the source of genomic DNA. Germline CDR1 GTSNPN, CDR2 SVGIG (reference sequence). CDR3 length: 13 residues. V gave up 4 bases and J gave up 5 bases; unmatched junction bases: 6. Researchers ran the assay at a deep level. Unsorted PBMC samples were amplified in replicate PCRs containing roughly 300 ng DNA, some 30,000 T cell genomes. TCRdb keeps only in-frame clones here, not all; method: immunoSEQ multiplex PCR. The sample contains around 510,000 clones, around 78% of which appear only once.

The gene calls are TRBV30 and TRBJ2-5; 8 positions match TRBD1. Sample: PBMCs. This clonotype was obtained from a woman in her forties in good health. Some clones in this sample may be carry-over from other donors' samples. The CDR3 DNA is TGTGCCTGGACTTCCAGGGGGCGCGAGACCCAGTACTTC. It encodes CAWTSRGRETQYF.